The next 10 T cell receptor beta chains were all read from a single sample in a study of OX40 agonist ivuxolimab in advanced cancers. TCRdb's table, derived via immunoSEQ multiplex PCR, lists solely in-frame clones and lacks some. This table has 75,000 to 100,000 clones, around nine tenths appearing once. Sequences were derived from CD4+ or CD8+ T cells sorted from blood, sampled in a trial of the OX40 agonist ivuxolimab. These receptors were obtained from an adult with an advanced solid tumor such as melanoma, head and neck, liver or kidney cancer.

The V call is TRBV6-5, the J call TRBJ2-3; 10 positions match TRBD1. Germline loops: CDR1 MNHEY, CDR2 SVGAGI. V shed 4 bases, J shed 4 bases, and the junction held 8 bases outside the gene matches. The CDR3 contains 16 residues. DNA for the CDR3: TGTGCCAGCAGTTGGTCCCCGACAGGGGGCGCAGATACGCAGTATTTT. Residues: CASSWSPTGGADTQYF.

This clone came up once. The chain combines TRBV6-6 with TRBJ2-5; tentative D call: TRBD1 (6 bases). The CDR3 totals 13 residues. Trimming removed 2 bases from V and 5 bases from J, with 9 bases in between. The germline V gene encodes CDR1 MNHNY and CDR2 SVGAGI (reference sequence). CDR3 nucleotides: TGTGCCAGCAGTTACAACAGGGCCGAGACCCAGTACTTC. As protein: CASSYNRAETQYF.

For the CDR3, the DNA is TGTGCCAGCAGCGATGCTCGGGGGCGGCTCACCGGGGAGCTGTTTTTT. This gives the protein CASSDARGRLTGELFF. The genes are TRBV7-9 and TRBJ2-2; the D call may be TRBD1 or TRBD2 (6 bases each). Germline CDR1 SEHNR, CDR2 FQNEAQ (reference sequence). Trimming cost V 5 bases and J 4 bases, with 17 bases left between them. This CDR3 has 16 amino acids.

About this clone itself: Other DNA sequences in the sample encode the same CDR3. This chain uses TRBV9 with TRBJ1-2; no clear D. CDR3 length: 15 amino acids. Trimming cost V 0 bases and J 3 bases, with 12 bases left between them. Germline lookup yields CDR1 SGDLS and CDR2 YYNGEE. The CDR3 coding sequence is TGTGCCAGCAGCGTAGGAGGCAGTGGGTACTATGGCTACACCTTC. Encoded protein: CASSVGGSGYYGYTF.

The V and J genes are TRBV6-5 and TRBJ1-5; the D is unclear. There are 14 residues in the CDR3. The V end lost 6 bases, the J end lost 0 bases, and 9 bases lay between the germline ends. Germline V lookup: CDR1 MNHEY, CDR2 SVGAGI. The CDR3 here is CASSWTGSNQPQHF. In nucleotides, the CDR3 is TGTGCCAGCAGCTGGACGGGTAGCAATCAGCCCCAGCATTTT.

The CDR3 region has the DNA TGTGCCAGCTCACCAAAAACGCAGGCCGGGAACAATGAGCAGTTCTTC. Translating it yields CASSPKTQAGNNEQFF. The chain has TRBV18 and TRBJ2-1; a possible D gene is TRBD2 (5 bases). Germline CDR1 and CDR2: KGHSH and LQKENI. The CDR3 contains 16 residues. V shed 2 bases and J shed 5 bases, with 16 bases lying between them.

The chain links TRBV6-1 to TRBJ2-7; D ambiguous. CDR3 length equals 13 residues. The V gene's germline CDR1 is MNHNS and CDR2 SASEGT. The V gene lost 4 bases and the J gene lost 0 bases, with 7 bases spanning the gap. In DNA, the CDR3 is TGTGCCAGCAGTGCTTTAAACTCCTACGAGCAGTACTTC. Protein sequence: CASSALNSYEQYF.

V usage is TRBV9 and J usage is TRBJ2-5; TRBD2 aligns across 10 bases. The CDR3 loop spans 17 amino acids. Germline V lookup: CDR1 SGDLS, CDR2 YYNGEE. V gave up 0 bases and J gave up 5 bases; unmatched junction bases: 10. As DNA, the CDR3 is TGTGCCAGCAGCGTAGGGCCGTTAGCGGGAGGCAGGGAGACCCAGTACTTC. Amino acids: CASSVGPLAGGRETQYF. The variable domain in full, completed from reference TRBV9 and TRBJ2-5, reads DSGVTQTPKHLITATGQRVTLRCSPRSGDLSVYWYQQSLDQGLQFLIQYYNGEERAKGNILERFSAQQFPDLHSELNLSSLELGDSALYFCASSVGPLAGGRETQYFGPGTRLLVL.

V and J are TRBV10-3 and TRBJ2-7; 9 bases line up with TRBD2. V gave up 6 bases and J gave up 3 bases; unmatched junction bases: 6. The CDR3 sequence is 14 residues long. Germline V gene data show CDR1 as ENHRY and CDR2 as SYGVKD. Here the CDR3 reads CAIRGGRALYEQYF. CDR3 nucleotides: TGTGCCATCAGGGGCGGGAGGGCCCTCTACGAGCAGTACTTC.

The genes are TRBV2 and TRBJ2-5; 8 bases map to TRBD2. Trimming at V came to 4 bases and at J to 1 base, leaving 5 bases not matched to a gene. The CDR3 runs to 15 residues. Germline V gives CDR1 SNHLY, CDR2 FYNNEI. CDR3 amino acids: CASSAEAGVQETQYF. In DNA, the CDR3 is TGTGCCAGCAGTGCTGAAGCGGGAGTCCAAGAGACCCAGTACTTC.